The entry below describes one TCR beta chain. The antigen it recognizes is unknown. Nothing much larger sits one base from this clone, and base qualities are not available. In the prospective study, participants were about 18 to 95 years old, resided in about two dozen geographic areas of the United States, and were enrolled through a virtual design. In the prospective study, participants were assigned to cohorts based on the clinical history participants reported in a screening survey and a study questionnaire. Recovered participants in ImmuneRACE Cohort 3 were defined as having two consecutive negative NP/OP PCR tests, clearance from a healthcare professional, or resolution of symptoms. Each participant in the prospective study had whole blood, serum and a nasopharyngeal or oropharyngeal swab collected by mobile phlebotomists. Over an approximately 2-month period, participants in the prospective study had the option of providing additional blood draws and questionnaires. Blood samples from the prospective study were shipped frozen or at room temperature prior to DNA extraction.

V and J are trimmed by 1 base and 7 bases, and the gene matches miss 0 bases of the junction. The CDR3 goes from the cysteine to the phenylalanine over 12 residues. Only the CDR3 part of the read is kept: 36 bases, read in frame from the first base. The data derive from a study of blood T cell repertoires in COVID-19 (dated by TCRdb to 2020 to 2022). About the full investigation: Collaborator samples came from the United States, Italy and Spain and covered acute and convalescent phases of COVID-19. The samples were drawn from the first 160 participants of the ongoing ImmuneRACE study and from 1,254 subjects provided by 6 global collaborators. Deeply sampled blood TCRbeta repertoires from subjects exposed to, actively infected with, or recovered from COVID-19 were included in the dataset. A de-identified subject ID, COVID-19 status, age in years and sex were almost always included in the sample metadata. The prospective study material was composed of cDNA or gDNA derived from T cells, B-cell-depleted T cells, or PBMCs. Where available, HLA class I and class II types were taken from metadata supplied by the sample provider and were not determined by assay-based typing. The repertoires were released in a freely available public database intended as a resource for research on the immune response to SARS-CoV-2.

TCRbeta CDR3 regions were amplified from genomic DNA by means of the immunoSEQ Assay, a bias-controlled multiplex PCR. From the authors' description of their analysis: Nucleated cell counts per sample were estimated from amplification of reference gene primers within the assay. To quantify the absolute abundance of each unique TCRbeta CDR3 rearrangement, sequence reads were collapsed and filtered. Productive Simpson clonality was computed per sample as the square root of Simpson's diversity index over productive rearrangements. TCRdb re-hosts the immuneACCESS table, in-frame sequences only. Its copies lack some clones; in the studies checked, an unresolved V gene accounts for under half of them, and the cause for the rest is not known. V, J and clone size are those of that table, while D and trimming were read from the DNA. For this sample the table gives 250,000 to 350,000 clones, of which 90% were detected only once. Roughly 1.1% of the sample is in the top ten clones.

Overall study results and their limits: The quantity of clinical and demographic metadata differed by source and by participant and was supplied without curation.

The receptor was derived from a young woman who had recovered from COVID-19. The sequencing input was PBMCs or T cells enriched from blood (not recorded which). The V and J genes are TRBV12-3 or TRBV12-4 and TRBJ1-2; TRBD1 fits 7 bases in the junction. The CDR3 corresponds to CASSLGQGGYTF. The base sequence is TGTGCCAGCAGTTTAGGACAGGGTGGCTACACCTTC.